The source of this T cell receptor (beta chain) is a study of CD8 T cells in ankylosing spondylitis. This CDR3 has 20 amino acids. CDR1 and CDR2 (germline): SGHRS, YFSETQ. V gave up 4 bases and J gave up 4 bases; unmatched junction bases: 17. This clonotype was counted at least ten times. TCRdb recomputed calls from the 5' RACE reads with MiXCR, one row per CDR3 protein. The sample records a few hundred thousand distinct CDR3 sequences, about 11% being singletons. The TCR originated in a male donor with ankylosing spondylitis or in good health (not recorded which). Sequenced sample: blood, either unsorted or a sorted T cell fraction (not recorded which). The chain links TRBV5-1 to TRBJ2-1; TRBD2 agrees at 13 bases. The DNA for the CDR3 is TGCGCCAGCAGCGGCCGGGATAAAAGGACTAGCGGGAGTTCTTACAATGAGCAGTTCTTC. It codes for CASSGRDKRTSGSSYNEQFF.